This passage covers 12 T cell receptor beta chains from one sample sequenced in a study of blood T cell repertoires in COVID-19. The protocol was immunoSEQ multiplex PCR, while the TCRdb copy is restricted to in-frame clones and leaves out a portion. Seen here are about 130,000 clones, roughly 87% observed once, and the top ten hold 25% to 30%. The sample taken for sequencing was peripheral blood. All receptors come from a woman aged 80 or over with acute or convalescent COVID-19.

This clone showed up just once. The chain employs TRBV5-6 and TRBJ2-1, with D tentatively TRBD1 (5 bases). This CDR3 contains 13 residues. The V end lost 5 bases, the J end lost 15 bases, and 21 bases lay between the germline ends. Germline loops: CDR1 SGHDT, CDR2 YYEEEE. The CDR3 is CASSFYDSPGSFF. Written as DNA, the CDR3 is TGTGCCAGCAGTTTCTATGACAGTCCTGGATCGTTCTTC.

The chain links TRBV3-1 (or the pseudogene TRBV3-2) to TRBJ2-7; D may be TRBD1 (5 bases). The CDR3 sequence is 14 residues long. CDR1 is LGHDT and CDR2 is YNNKEL in the germline V gene (reference sequence). The V gene lost 4 bases and the J gene lost 7 bases, with 17 bases spanning the gap. The chain's CDR3 is CASSPSQGNREQYV. The CDR3 DNA reads as TGTGCCAGCAGCCCCTCTCAGGGCAATCGGGAGCAGTACGTC.

The chain has TRBV19 and TRBJ2-2, with 8 bases aligning to TRBD2. The ends lost 4 bases at V and 5 bases at J; junction bases unmatched: 12. The CDR3 length is 17 residues. Germline values: CDR1 LNHDA, CDR2 SQIVND (reference sequence). This CDR3 reads CASSTSGTSIRTGELFF. In nucleotides, the CDR3 is TGTGCCAGTAGTACCTCCGGGACTAGTATACGGACCGGGGAGCTGTTTTTT.

With regard to this clone: Within the sample, other DNA sequences also encode this same CDR3. DNA for the CDR3: TGTGCCAGCAGCGCCCAGGGGGCTGGAAACACCATATATTTT. Protein product: CASSAQGAGNTIYF. The rearrangement uses TRBV9 and TRBJ1-3; 7 bases match TRBD1. The trim removed 3 bases at V and 2 bases at J, leaving 2 bases unmatched. The V gene's germline CDR1 is SGDLS and CDR2 YYNGEE. This CDR3 has 14 amino acids. The complete variable domain, with remaining parts taken from reference TRBV9 and TRBJ1-3, reads DSGVTQTPKHLITATGQRVTLRCSPRSGDLSVYWYQQSLDQGLQFLIQYYNGEERAKGNILERFSAQQFPDLHSELNLSSLELGDSALYFCASSAQGAGNTIYFGEGSWLTVV.

This chain joins TRBV6-1 and TRBJ2-1, with a possible D match to TRBD2 (5 bases). V shed 2 bases and J shed 6 bases, with 11 bases lying between them. CDR3 length: 14 residues. Per germline, CDR1 MNHNS and CDR2 SASEGT. As DNA, the CDR3 is TGTGCCAGCAGTGAACGGGTACGGGGCAATGAGCAGTTCTTC. Translated: CASSERVRGNEQFF.

This clone showed up just a few times. This chain joins TRBV14 and TRBJ2-1, with 9 positions matching TRBD1. Germline loops: CDR1 SGHDN, CDR2 FVKESK. With V trimmed by 8 bases and J by 2 bases, 7 bases remained unmatched. This CDR3 contains 15 residues. DNA for the CDR3: TGTGCCAGCCGTCCCGGGACAGGGCCCTACAATGAGCAGTTCTTC. Protein product: CASRPGTGPYNEQFF.

This chain connects TRBV29-1 to TRBJ1-2; D call uncertain. The CDR3 has 13 residues. Trimming stripped 6 bases from V and 6 bases from J, with 17 bases between. Germline V lookup: CDR1 SQVTM, CDR2 ANQGSEA. The CDR3 sequence is CSVRTHSTDGYTF. The CDR3 region has the DNA TGCAGCGTCCGTACCCATTCCACGGATGGCTACACCTTC.

The chain uses TRBV10-2 and TRBJ1-5, with 8 bases lining up with TRBD1. In germline, CDR1 is WSHSY, CDR2 SAAADI. V gave up 4 bases and J gave up 7 bases; unmatched junction bases: 6. The CDR3 contains 14 residues. The CDR3 bases are TGCGCCAGCAGTGCTACAGGGGGTTGGCAGCCCCAGCATTTT. Amino acids: CASSATGGWQPQHF.

The chain carries TRBV10-3 and TRBJ1-5, with D perhaps matching TRBD1 (6 bases). V was cut by 1 base and J by 1 base, with 11 bases left in between. CDR1 and CDR2 (germline): ENHRY, SYGVKD. This CDR3 has 16 amino acids. The CDR3 coding sequence is TGTGCCATCAGTGAGTTCGGACAGCAAAGCAATCAGCCCCAGCATTTT. Protein: CAISEFGQQSNQPQHF.

J is TRBJ2-1 and V is TRBV4-3; the D gene is possibly TRBD2 (6 bases). The CDR3 has 14 amino acids. The germline V gene encodes CDR1 LGHNA and CDR2 YSLEER. V shed 1 base and J shed 8 bases, with 12 bases lying between them. CDR3 nucleotide sequence: TGCGCCAGCAGCCAAGGGGGACTCCCGGATGAGCAGTTCTTC. As protein: CASSQGGLPDEQFF.

The chain links TRBV9 to TRBJ2-6; D call uncertain. The CDR3 length is 15 residues. Germline V gene data show CDR1 as SGDLS and CDR2 as YYNGEE. V lost 0 bases, J lost 2 bases, and 6 bases lay in between. In DNA, the CDR3 is TGTGCCAGCAGCGTAGGGCGGCCTGGGGCCAACGTCCTGACTTTC. Its protein is CASSVGRPGANVLTF.

The chain employs TRBV15 and TRBJ1-1; D gene ambiguous. In germline, CDR1 is LNHNV, CDR2 YYDKDF (reference sequence). This CDR3 region has 13 residues. The germline V and J ends were trimmed by 4 bases and 5 bases, with 11 bases remaining between them. The CDR3 DNA is TGTGCCACCAGCACCTCTGCCAGTACTGAAGCTTTCTTT. Translation: CATSTSASTEAFF. Together with reference TRBV15 and TRBJ1-1, the CDR3 gives the full variable domain: DAMVIQNPRYQVTQFGKPVTLSCSQTLNHNVMYWYQQKSSQAPKLLFHYYDKDFNNEADTPDNFQSRRPNTSFCFLDIRSPGLGDTAMYLCATSTSASTEAFFGQGTRLTVV.